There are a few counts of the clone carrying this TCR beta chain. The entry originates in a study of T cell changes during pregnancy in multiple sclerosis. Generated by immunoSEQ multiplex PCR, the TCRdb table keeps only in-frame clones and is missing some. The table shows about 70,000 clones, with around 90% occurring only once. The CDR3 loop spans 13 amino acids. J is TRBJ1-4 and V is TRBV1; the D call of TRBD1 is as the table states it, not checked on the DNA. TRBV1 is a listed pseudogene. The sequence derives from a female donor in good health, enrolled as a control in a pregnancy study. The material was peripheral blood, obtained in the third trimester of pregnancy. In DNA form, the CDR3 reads TGCACCAGCAGTAGGACAGGGAATGAAAAACTGTTTTTT. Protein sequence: CTSSRTGNEKLFF.